Detailed here is one T cell receptor (beta chain). Its antigen is unidentified. This specimen comes from a study of monozygotic twins with inflammatory bowel disease. Looked up from germline, CDR1 is SGHRS and CDR2 is YFSETQ. This CDR3 is built from 15 residues. The study's findings and limits: Inverse Simpson values showed less TCRbeta diversity in IBD patients than in their healthy co-twins.

One entry per CDR3 protein, without DNA, is what TCRdb gives after re-calling the 5' RACE reads. The sample has some 170,000 distinct CDR3 sequences; the top ten hold just under 7.5%. The TCR sequence derives from a human donor with ulcerative colitis or Crohn's disease, or a healthy co-twin of an affected twin (not recorded which). The V gene is TRBV5-1, the J gene TRBJ2-1. The material sequenced was blood. The CDR3 protein is CASSLAMSSYNEQFF.